This TCR beta chain came from a study of blood T cell repertoires in COVID-19. Overall study context: T cells, B-cell-depleted T cells, or PBMCs provided the cDNA or gDNA that served as material.

Study processing details: Nucleated cell number was recorded as an estimate derived from reference gene primer amplification. The assay was immunoSEQ multiplex PCR, and TCRdb's table has in-frame clones only and misses some. The D gene and trimming were derived from the DNA, and the V and J assignments and clone size from that table. Of about 220,000 clones listed, 65% to 90% are singletons. The CDR3 is made up of 14 amino acids. Trimming removed 6 bases from V and 2 bases from J, with 14 bases in between. The germline gives CDR1 MDHEN, CDR2 SYDVKM. Sequencing was performed on peripheral blood. This clonotype originated in a man aged 50-60 years with active or convalescent COVID-19. The rearrangement uses TRBV28 and TRBJ2-7, with D possibly matching TRBD1 (5 bases). CDR3 sequence reads: CASSPSGYPYEQYF. CDR3 nucleotides: TGTGCCAGCAGCCCCTCAGGGTATCCCTACGAGCAGTACTTC.